This TCR beta chain came from a study of blood T cell repertoires in COVID-19. Study context: Sites in the United States, Italy and Spain provided acute and convalescent COVID-19 samples.

This CDR3 contains 13 residues. Per germline, CDR1 LNHDA and CDR2 SQIVND (reference sequence). Trimming cost V 8 bases and J 1 base; bases outside gene matches: 2. In the authors' workflow: Reference gene primers were amplified, and this amplification served to estimate nucleated cell counts. The assay was immunoSEQ multiplex PCR, and TCRdb's table has in-frame clones only and misses some. Clonal size and the V and J genes are those of that table, whereas D and trimming came from the DNA. The profile covers some 400,000 clones, with 81% appearing a single time and 0.85% to 1.2% taken by the ten largest.

The chain joins TRBV19 to TRBJ2-3; 8 bases fit TRBD1. The sequence was obtained from a human donor with acute or convalescent COVID-19. The donor label of this sample is uncertain. The specimen sequenced was peripheral blood. The CDR3: CASETGGTDTQYF. CDR3 DNA: TGTGCCAGTGAGACAGGGGGCACAGATACGCAGTATTTT.